This T cell receptor (beta chain) was identified during a study of shared clonotypes between healthy human individuals. On this clone: The antigen is unknown.

V was pared by 6 bases and J by 5 bases, with 6 bases of the junction left unmatched. The CDR3 loop spans 14 amino acids. Germline V gene lookup returns CDR1 SGDLS and CDR2 YYNGEE. Repertoires were generated with immunoSEQ multiplex PCR, while TCRdb's copy carries only in-frame clones and drops some. This table holds about 980,000 clones, about 80% found once. Study-wide points: Rarefaction exposed incomplete sorted-subset sequencing despite large depth.

Each of the donors was a healthy adult who was HIV-negative and had not had a recent acute infection or vaccination. This sequence joins TRBV9 and TRBJ2-1, with 9 bases identical to TRBD2. Sequencing was performed on memory CD4+ T cells sorted from blood. The subset here: CD45RA-negative fraction. The receptor comes from a man aged 18 to 30 in good health. The CDR3 DNA reads TGTGCCAGCACGGATAGCGGGGGTGACAATGAGCAGTTCTTC. The encoded protein is CASTDSGGDNEQFF.